The rows below give T cell receptor beta chains drawn from one sample of a study of blood T cells in healthy people across ages. From the 5' RACE reads, TCRdb called clonotypes with MiXCR, one entry per CDR3 protein. The data hold around 1,500,000 distinct CDR3 sequences, with 28% observed a single time. Sequencing was done on a sample of blood. The receptors stem from a woman younger than 45 in good health. CDR3s include the opening cysteine and the closing phenylalanine or tryptophan. A D gene is named only where the DNA matches it firmly. Some rows have no size entry. The others give once, few or many, or a class for an expanded clone.

TRBJ2-7 | 11 | few | TRBV28 | - | TGTGCCAGCACCCCTGGCACCGAGCAGTACTTC | CASTPGTEQYF
TRBJ2-7 | 15 | - | TRBV12-3/TRBV12-4 | TRBD1 | TGTGCCAGCACCATTGGGACAGGGGGGCAAGAGACCCAGGACTTC | CASTIGTGGQETQDF
TRBJ1-4 | 14 | - | TRBV2 | - | TGTGCCAGTCACCAACCGGGGATTAATGAAAAACTGTTTTTT | CASHQPGINEKLFF
TRBJ2-7 | 13 | - | TRBV7-9 | - | TGTGCCAGCACCTCGACAGTCTCCTACGAGCAGTACTTC | CASTSTVSYEQYF
TRBJ2-5 | 15 | - | TRBV28 | TRBD2 | TGTGCCAGCAGGTTGGCTAGCGGAGATCAAGAGACCCAGTACTTC | CASRLASGDQETQYF
TRBJ2-2 | 16 | few | TRBV20-1 | TRBD1 | TGCAGTGCTAGATTCTCTGGGACAGGGACCACCGGGGAGCTGTTTTTT | CSARFSGTGTTGELFF
TRBJ1-2 | 13 | many | TRBV12-3/TRBV12-4 | TRBD1 | TGTGCCAGCAGGCCTACCGGGACAGATGGCTACACCTTC | CASRPTGTDGYTF
TRBJ1-5 | 16 | few | TRBV4-1 | - | TGCGCCAGCAGCCAAGGGATCGGACGCGGCAATCAGCCCCAGCATTTT | CASSQGIGRGNQPQHF
TRBJ2-7 | 17 | - | TRBV7-2 | TRBD2 | TGTGCCAGCAGCGAGCTCTTGACGGCGGGAGGCCCCTACGAGCAGTACTTC | CASSELLTAGGPYEQYF
TRBJ2-1 | 14 | many | TRBV20-1 | TRBD2 | TGCAGTGCTAGTGGCCTAGCGGGAGGGGATGAGCAGTTCTTC | CSASGLAGGDEQFF
TRBJ1-1 | 15 | few | TRBV7-2 | - | TGTGCCAGCAGCTTAATGATGGGGGGAGAATTCGAAGCTTTCTTT | CASSLMMGGEFEAFF
TRBJ1-2 | 14 | many | TRBV29-1 | - | TGCAGCGTGGACGAGGAGGATTCTAACTATGGCTACACCTTC | CSVDEEDSNYGYTF
TRBJ1-5 | 15 | - | TRBV28 | - | TGTGCCAGCACCCCCATCGGGGTTAGCAATCAGCCCCAGCATTTT | CASTPIGVSNQPQHF